This entry lists 32 T cell receptor beta chains sequenced from one sample in a study of OX40 agonist ivuxolimab in advanced cancers. Sequenced by immunoSEQ multiplex PCR; TCRdb stores in-frame clones only, minus some. The table records under 65,000 clones, nearly 90% of them present only once. Sequencing used CD4+ or CD8+ T cells sorted from blood, obtained in a trial of the OX40 agonist ivuxolimab. These TCRs come from an adult with an advanced solid tumor such as melanoma, head and neck, liver or kidney cancer.

This chain joins TRBV6-1 and TRBJ2-3; the D gene could be TRBD1 or TRBD2 (5 bases each). The CDR3 is 15 residues long. With 4 bases removed from V and 6 bases from J, the gap between germline ends came to 17 bases. The germline CDR1 and CDR2 sequences are MNHNS and SASEGT. The CDR3: CASSVPGARSDTQYF. The CDR3 DNA reads TGTGCCAGCAGTGTCCCCGGGGCGCGGTCGGATACGCAGTATTTT.

V usage is TRBV27 and J usage is TRBJ1-2, with TRBD1 matching over 10 bases. The CDR3 is 14 amino acids. V gave up 3 bases and J gave up 4 bases; unmatched junction bases: 2. Germline V lookup: CDR1 MNHEY, CDR2 SMNVEV (reference sequence). Written as DNA, the CDR3 is TGTGCCAGCAGTTTCCGGGACAGGGGCTATGGCTACACCTTC. It specifies CASSFRDRGYGYTF.

This clone was seen only once. The chain joins TRBV9 to TRBJ2-2; 9 nucleotides agree with TRBD2. V trimming: 0 bases; J trimming: 2 bases; junction bases outside the gene matches: 5. CDR3 size: 17 residues. CDR1 and CDR2 from the germline V gene are SGDLS and YYNGEE. CDR3 in amino acids: CASSVGPSGINTGELFF. CDR3 nucleotides: TGTGCCAGCAGCGTAGGACCTAGCGGGATTAACACCGGGGAGCTGTTTTTT.

The gene calls are TRBV19 and TRBJ1-1; possibly TRBD1 for D (5 bases). Germline-derived CDR1 and CDR2 are LNHDA and SQIVND (reference sequence). The CDR3 consists of 13 residues. Trimming took 6 bases from V and 4 from J, leaving 12 bases between them. In DNA, the CDR3 is TGTGCCAGTAGAAAGCGGGGGATCACTGAAGCTTTCTTT. As protein: CASRKRGITEAFF.

The chain carries TRBV29-1 and TRBJ2-1, with D possibly TRBD2 on 5 matching bases. Trimming cost V 6 bases and J 1 base, with 10 bases left between them. This CDR3 comprises 13 residues. Per germline, CDR1 SQVTM and CDR2 ANQGSEA. The CDR3 nucleotides read TGCAGCGTCCGGAGCGGTTCCTACAATGAGCAGTTCTTC. Its translation is CSVRSGSYNEQFF.

The chain joins TRBV7-2 to TRBJ2-3; a possible D gene is TRBD2 (5 bases). Germline CDR1 is SGHTA and CDR2 is FQGNSA. The ends were cut back, 1 base at V and 0 bases at J, with 8 bases in the middle. CDR3 size: 15 residues. The CDR3 loop is CASSLETGSTDTQYF. CDR3 nucleotide sequence: TGTGCCAGCAGCTTAGAAACGGGGAGCACAGATACGCAGTATTTT.

As for this clone: The same CDR3 also results from other DNA sequences found in this sample. This chain joins TRBV7-9 and TRBJ2-1; D is ambiguous. Germline assignment: CDR1 SEHNR and CDR2 FQNEAQ (reference sequence). The CDR3 is 12 amino acids. Trimming took off 1 base at V and 7 bases at J, with 5 bases between the two ends. The CDR3 coding sequence is TGTGCCAGCAGCTTAGGGGTAAATGAGCAGTTCTTC. The encoded protein is CASSLGVNEQFF.

This clone has only a few counts. For the CDR3, the DNA is TGTGCCAGCAAGGCCAAGTTCTACGAGCAGTACTTC. As protein: CASKAKFYEQYF. The chain is built from TRBV6-1 and TRBJ2-7; D is unclear. Germline values: CDR1 MNHNS, CDR2 SASEGT. The V end lost 7 bases, the J end lost 3 bases, and 10 bases lay between the germline ends. CDR3 length: 12 amino acids.

CDR3 region: CSVEYQPQHF. In DNA, the CDR3 is TGCAGCGTTGAATATCAGCCCCAGCATTTT. The chain joins TRBV29-1 to TRBJ1-5; D not resolved. V was cut by 2 bases and J by 5 bases, with 1 base left in between. Per the germline V gene, CDR1 is SQVTM and CDR2 is ANQGSEA. The CDR3 spans 10 residues.

The chain is built from TRBV11-1 and TRBJ2-7; D is perhaps TRBD1 or TRBD2 (5 bases each). Trimming stripped 3 bases from V and 5 bases from J, with 17 bases between. The CDR3 runs 15 residues. Germline loops: CDR1 SGHAT, CDR2 FQDESV (reference sequence). CDR3 sequence reads: CASSFGASPSHEQYF. The CDR3 DNA reads TGTGCCAGCAGCTTCGGGGCTTCGCCGTCCCACGAGCAGTACTTC.

As to this clone: Distinct nucleotide sequences in the sample also encode this CDR3. V and J are TRBV11-2 and TRBJ2-7, with D possibly being TRBD1 (5 bases). V was shortened by 1 base and J by 2 bases, with 6 bases between the two germline ends. Germline V CDR1 and CDR2: SGHAT, FQNNGV. The CDR3 length is 13 residues. CDR3 DNA: TGTGCCAGCAGCTTAGGACAGACCTACGAGCAGTACGTC. This gives the protein CASSLGQTYEQYV.

This chain links TRBV28 with TRBJ2-2; 7 nucleotides agree with TRBD2. Trimming took 7 bases from V and 2 from J; bases not matched to a gene: 4. Germline V lookup: CDR1 MDHEN, CDR2 SYDVKM. CDR3 length: 14 residues. CDR3 region: CASIPGGNTGELFF. CDR3 DNA: TGTGCCAGCATCCCGGGGGGAAACACCGGGGAGCTGTTTTTT. The full variable domain, rest sourced from reference TRBV28 and TRBJ2-2, is DVKVTQSSRYLVKRTGEKVFLECVQDMDHENMFWYRQDPGLGLRLIYFSYDVKMKEKGDIPEGYSVSREKKERFSLILESASTNQTSMYLCASIPGGNTGELFFGEGSRLTVL.

The chain recombines TRBV9 with TRBJ2-2; the D call may be TRBD1 or TRBD2 (5 bases each). The CDR3 is made up of 18 amino acids. Germline CDR1 and CDR2: SGDLS and YYNGEE. V was shortened by 4 bases and J by 5 bases, with 24 bases between the two germline ends. CDR3 sequence: CASSTSRDRLIGTGELFF. The CDR3 bases are TGTGCCAGCAGCACGTCGAGGGACCGTCTGATTGGTACCGGGGAGCTGTTTTTT. Full variable domain (missing parts from reference TRBV9 and TRBJ2-2): DSGVTQTPKHLITATGQRVTLRCSPRSGDLSVYWYQQSLDQGLQFLIQYYNGEERAKGNILERFSAQQFPDLHSELNLSSLELGDSALYFCASSTSRDRLIGTGELFFGEGSRLTVL.

This clone was counted a few times. V gene TRBV28 combines with J gene TRBJ1-5; D gene ambiguous. Germline V gene sequence: CDR1 MDHEN, CDR2 SYDVKM. CDR3 length equals 14 residues. The V end was cut by 6 bases, the J end by 2 bases, with 11 bases between. CDR3 sequence: CASSRGFGNQPQHF. The CDR3 region has the DNA TGTGCCAGCAGCCGGGGATTCGGCAATCAGCCCCAGCATTTT.

The chain couples TRBV27 to TRBJ2-2; D is unclear. The ends were cut back, 6 bases at V and 1 base at J, with 12 bases in the middle. Germline values: CDR1 MNHEY, CDR2 SMNVEV (reference sequence). The CDR3 is 15 amino acids. The CDR3 spells CASSPGPVNTGELFF. CDR3 sequence (DNA): TGTGCCAGCAGCCCCGGGCCGGTGAACACCGGGGAGCTGTTTTTT.

The CDR3 DNA is TGTGCCAGCAGTTACCAGGACGCCTACGAGCAGTACTTC. This encodes CASSYQDAYEQYF. The rearrangement uses TRBV6-5 and TRBJ2-7, with D unclear. This CDR3 has 13 amino acids. Deletions cut 2 bases from V and 2 bases from J, with 7 bases between. Germline lookup yields CDR1 MNHEY and CDR2 SVGAGI.

This chain links TRBV9 with TRBJ2-1; no firm D call. The V and J ends lost 0 bases and 0 bases respectively, with 13 bases between them. This CDR3 is 17 amino acids long. In germline, CDR1 is SGDLS, CDR2 YYNGEE. The CDR3 DNA is TGTGCCAGCAGCGTAGGCGGTGGGGTTAGCTCCTACAATGAGCAGTTCTTC. It is translated as CASSVGGGVSSYNEQFF.

The chain employs TRBV21-1 and TRBJ2-7; whether TRBD2, the table's D call, matches the DNA was not checked. TRBV21-1 is termed a pseudogene. The CDR3 has 12 residues. The chain's CDR3 is CASSQRGYEQYV. CDR3 nucleotide sequence: TGTGCCAGCAGCCAACGCGGGTACGAGCAGTACGTC.

By share, this clone ranks as medium-sized. The J gene is TRBJ1-2, the V gene TRBV7-9, with 9 bases that match TRBD1. The CDR3 contains 14 residues. Per the germline V gene, CDR1 is SEHNR and CDR2 is FQNEAQ (reference sequence). The J segment lost 8 bases and the V segment lost 1 base, leaving 5 bases of the junction unmatched. The CDR3, as DNA: TGTGCCAGCAGCTTAGAGTGGGACAGGGACGGCTACACCTTC. Translated, it gives CASSLEWDRDGYTF.

The chain recombines TRBV19 with TRBJ1-5; D possibly corresponds to TRBD1 (5 bases). Germline V gene lookup returns CDR1 LNHDA and CDR2 SQIVND (reference sequence). Trimming removed 5 bases at V and 0 bases at J, with 17 bases between. This CDR3 has 17 amino acids. The CDR3 loop is CASSSGPPVPSNQPQHF. CDR3 coding DNA: TGTGCCAGTAGTTCGGGACCCCCGGTCCCTAGCAATCAGCCCCAGCATTTT.

The gene calls are TRBV7-6 and TRBJ2-1, with 8 nucleotides matching TRBD1. Trimming at V came to 3 bases and at J to 6 bases, leaving 7 bases not matched to a gene. Germline V gene sequence: CDR1 SGHVS, CDR2 FNYEAQ. The CDR3 consists of 15 residues. CDR3 loop: CASSFEQGVGNEQFF. In DNA form, the CDR3 reads TGTGCCAGCAGCTTTGAACAGGGGGTAGGCAATGAGCAGTTCTTC.

This clone is a singleton in its sample. The genes are TRBV29-1 and TRBJ1-2; D is perhaps TRBD1 (5 bases). V was clipped by 7 bases and J by 6 bases, with 15 bases between them. This CDR3 has 12 residues. Germline assignment: CDR1 SQVTM and CDR2 ANQGSEA. CDR3 amino acids: CSGDFARDGYTF. In nucleotides, the CDR3 is TGCAGCGGGGACTTTGCGAGGGATGGCTACACCTTC.

The genes are TRBV27 and TRBJ2-5; D unclear. There are 12 residues in the CDR3. The ends were cut back, 3 bases at V and 4 bases at J, with 6 bases in the middle. Germline CDR1 and CDR2: MNHEY and SMNVEV (reference sequence). The CDR3 DNA reads as TGTGCCAGCAGTTTGGACGGAGAGACCCAGTACTTC. It translates to CASSLDGETQYF.

The chain combines TRBV7-9 with TRBJ2-2; D call uncertain. Trimming took 2 bases from V and 4 from J, leaving 14 bases between them. The germline gives CDR1 SEHNR, CDR2 FQNEAQ (reference sequence). The CDR3 totals 16 residues. The CDR3 region has the DNA TGTGCCAGCAGCTTATCTGGGCTAATACTCACCGGGGAGCTGTTTTTT. This sequence encodes CASSLSGLILTGELFF. Supplemented by reference TRBV7-9 and TRBJ2-2, the full variable domain reads DTGVSQNPRHKITKRGQNVTFRCDPISEHNRLYWYRQTLGQGPEFLTYFQNEAQLEKSRLLSDRFSAERPKGSFSTLEIQRTEQGDSAMYLCASSLSGLILTGELFFGEGSRLTVL.

This rearrangement joins TRBV28 to TRBJ2-1; tentatively, D is TRBD1 (5 bases). CDR1 is MDHEN and CDR2 is SYDVKM in the germline V gene. The CDR3 is 14 amino acids. Trimming left V 2 bases short and J 5 bases short, with 10 bases between. In DNA form, the CDR3 reads TGTGCCAGCAGTTTAAGACAGCCAAACAATGAGCAGTTCTTC. As protein: CASSLRQPNNEQFF.

The V gene is TRBV4-3, the J gene TRBJ2-3; TRBD2 agrees at 7 bases. V lost 4 bases, J lost 7 bases, and 29 bases stayed unmatched. Germline V gene sequence: CDR1 LGHNA, CDR2 YSLEER. The CDR3 is made up of 21 amino acids. The CDR3 DNA sequence: TGCGCCAGCAGCCCTACCCAACCTGAGGCGGGAGAAGGATGGGGGAGGAATACGCAGTATTTT. Translating gives CASSPTQPEAGEGWGRNTQYF.

This rearrangement joins TRBV29-1 to TRBJ2-5; 9 bases agree with TRBD2. This CDR3 has 13 amino acids. CDR1 and CDR2 (germline): SQVTM, ANQGSEA. V was clipped by 6 bases and J by 5 bases; unmatched bases: 7. This CDR3 is CSVWRGGLETQYF. The CDR3 region has the DNA TGCAGCGTGTGGCGGGGGGGCCTGGAGACCCAGTACTTC.

The J gene is TRBJ2-3, the V gene TRBV2; unclear D gene. The CDR3 is made up of 16 amino acids. Germline-derived CDR1 and CDR2 are SNHLY and FYNNEI. V shed 4 bases and J shed 3 bases, with 17 bases lying between them. CDR3 sequence: CASSATGYLGTDTQYF. The CDR3, as DNA: TGTGCCAGCAGTGCCACGGGCTACTTGGGAACAGATACGCAGTATTTT.

The V call is TRBV5-6, the J call TRBJ1-5, with 7 bases that match TRBD1. V trimming: 0 bases; J trimming: 6 bases; junction bases outside the gene matches: 3. The CDR3 is 14 amino acids. In germline, CDR1 is SGHDT, CDR2 YYEEEE. CDR3 residues: CASSLGGGVQPQHF. CDR3 coding DNA: TGTGCCAGCAGCTTGGGAGGGGGCGTTCAGCCCCAGCATTTT.

The sample holds many counts of this clone. V and J are TRBV27 and TRBJ2-1; tentative D call: TRBD2 (6 bases). The CDR3 contains 13 residues. V lost 8 bases and J 6 bases, leaving 14 bases between the germline ends. The V gene's germline CDR1 is MNHEY and CDR2 SMNVEV (reference sequence). The CDR3 DNA reads as TGTGCCAGCCGGGGATTGGGGGGCAATGAGCAGTTCTTC. Translated, it gives CASRGLGGNEQFF.

The chain recombines TRBV28 with TRBJ2-7; the match to TRBD2 covers 11 bases. Trimming at V came to 5 bases and at J to 3 bases, leaving 3 bases not matched to a gene. From germline, CDR1 is MDHEN and CDR2 SYDVKM. The CDR3 covers 14 residues. CDR3 bases: TGTGCCAGCAGTCTCGGACTAGCGGGCTACGAGCAGTACTTC. It translates to CASSLGLAGYEQYF.

The V and J genes are TRBV4-2 and TRBJ1-4; TRBD1 matches 8 bases. J lost 7 bases, V lost 7 bases, and 5 bases had no gene match. Per germline, CDR1 LGHNA and CDR2 YNFKEQ. The CDR3 extends over 13 amino acids. The CDR3 sequence: CASTTGGGEKLFF. Here the CDR3 DNA reads TGTGCCAGCACCACAGGGGGTGGTGAAAAACTGTTTTTT.